A selection of T cell receptor beta chains follows, all from one sample in a study of T cell responses to AZD1222 COVID-19 vaccine. Repertoires were generated with immunoSEQ multiplex PCR, while TCRdb's copy carries only in-frame clones and drops some. This listing includes about 140,000 clones. The sample consisted of peripheral blood. Every receptor here comes from an adult in good health. CDR3s include the opening cysteine and the closing phenylalanine or tryptophan. D genes are given only for firm matches.

len,j_gene,v_gene,d_gene,CDR3nt,CDR3aa
13,TRBJ1-4,TRBV18,NA,TGTGCCAGCTCACCACCGGGGACGGGTAAACTGTTTTTT,CASSPPGTGKLFF
14,TRBJ2-7,TRBV9,NA,TGTGCCAGCAGCGTAGTGGAAGCTACGCGCGAGCAGTACTTC,CASSVVEATREQYF
17,TRBJ1-2,TRBV6-2/TRBV6-3,TRBD1,TGTGCCAGCAGTTACGACCCCCCGGGACAGCCACCCTATGGCTACACCTTC,CASSYDPPGQPPYGYTF
13,TRBJ2-5,TRBV11-3,NA,TGTGCCAGCAGCCTGGGACTCCAAGAGACCCAGTACTTC,CASSLGLQETQYF
13,TRBJ2-7,TRBV6-1,NA,TGTGCCAGCAGTGAGACTTTTCCCTACGAGCAGTACTTC,CASSETFPYEQYF
15,TRBJ1-2,TRBV12-1,NA,TGTGCCAGCAGCTTGGGACCGAAAGACAACTATGGCTACACCTTC,CASSLGPKDNYGYTF
15,TRBJ1-2,TRBV2,TRBD1,TGTGCCAGCAGTGAAAATCGGGACAGAGAACATGGCTACACCTTC,CASSENRDREHGYTF
16,TRBJ2-2,TRBV9,TRBD1,TGTGCCAGCAGCGCACATGACAGGGTGAGCACCGGGGAGCTGTTTTTT,CASSAHDRVSTGELFF
15,TRBJ1-5,TRBV18,NA,TGTGCCAGCTCACCTGGTGGTAATAGCAATCAGCCCCAGCATTTT,CASSPGGNSNQPQHF
17,TRBJ2-1,TRBV7-9,NA,TGTGCCAGCAGCTTAGACAATTCGGGACACTCCTACAATGAGCAGTTCTTC,CASSLDNSGHSYNEQFF
14,TRBJ1-2,TRBV4-1,TRBD1,TGCGCCAGCAGCCAAGTGGGGCAGGGGGATGGCTACACCTTC,CASSQVGQGDGYTF
14,TRBJ2-7,TRBV3-1/TRBV3-2,TRBD1,TGTGCCAGCAGCCCTTGGACAGGATCCTACGAGCAGTACTTC,CASSPWTGSYEQYF
15,TRBJ1-5,TRBV30,NA,TGTGCCTGGAGTCCCGGACACCTTAGCAATCAGCCCCAGCATTTT,CAWSPGHLSNQPQHF
15,TRBJ2-3,TRBV5-1,NA,TGCGCCAGCAGCTTCGGTGCGTTATACACAGATACGCAGTATTTT,CASSFGALYTDTQYF
14,TRBJ2-7,TRBV5-6,TRBD2,TGTGCCAGCAGCCGGGGAGGGGTGAGATACGAGCAGTACTTC,CASSRGGVRYEQYF
15,TRBJ1-4,TRBV30,TRBD1,TGTGCCTGGAGTCCTCCGGGACAGGGAGGTGAAAAACTGTTTTTT,CAWSPPGQGGEKLFF
13,TRBJ2-3,TRBV24-1,NA,TGTGCCACCAGTGGAGGGGCTCCAGATACGCAGTATTTT,CATSGGAPDTQYF
14,TRBJ2-4,TRBV28,TRBD1,TGTGCCAGCAGTCCCGGGACAGGGAGGTCCATTCAGTACTTC,CASSPGTGRSIQYF
12,TRBJ1-1,TRBV11-3,NA,TGTGCCAGCAGGGACAGAAACACTGAAGCTTTCTTT,CASRDRNTEAFF
12,TRBJ1-2,TRBV11-3,NA,TGTGCCAGCAGCAAGGGGACGTATGGCTACACCTTC,CASSKGTYGYTF
15,TRBJ1-2,TRBV7-2,NA,TGTGCCAGCAGCTTAGTTAAGTTAGCTAACTATGGCTACACCTTC,CASSLVKLANYGYTF
13,TRBJ2-1,TRBV11-2,TRBD1,TGTGCCAGCAGCTTCGGACAGGGCAATGAGCAGTTCTTC,CASSFGQGNEQFF
13,TRBJ2-7,TRBV30,NA,TGTGCCTGGAGTGTTGGCGGGGTCTACGAGCAGTACTTC,CAWSVGGVYEQYF
18,TRBJ1-4,TRBV12-5,NA,TGTGCTAGTGGTTTGGTACGGGGGGGGCTAGCCTCTAATGAAAAACTGTTTTTT,CASGLVRGGLASNEKLFF
15,TRBJ2-3,TRBV2,TRBD2,TGTGCCAGCAAGGGAGGGTTAATAGATTCAGATACGCAGTATTTT,CASKGGLIDSDTQYF
16,TRBJ1-1,TRBV10-2,NA,TGCGCCAGCAGTGACAGAAGACAGGCTATGAACACTGAAGCTTTCTTT,CASSDRRQAMNTEAFF